This T cell receptor (beta chain) was sequenced in a study of OX40 agonist ivuxolimab in advanced cancers. Study context: At doses from 0.01 to 10 mg/kg, patients were given intravenous ivuxolimab every 2 weeks. The dose-escalation cohort was just under 85% male, with a mean age of about 58 years, ranging roughly 20 to 90.

Assay: immunoSEQ multiplex PCR; the TCRdb copy retains only in-frame clones and omits some. The top ten clones hold 8.7% of a sample with roughly 50,000 clones, approximately 89% of them seen once. The receptor was derived from an adult with an advanced solid tumor such as melanoma, head and neck, liver or kidney cancer. The sequencing here drew on CD4+ or CD8+ T cells sorted from blood, taken in a trial of the OX40 agonist ivuxolimab.

CDR3 sequence reads: CASSLGGRGETQYF. In DNA form, the CDR3 reads TGTGCCAGCAGCTTAGGGGGCCGGGGAGAGACCCAGTACTTC. The V gene is TRBV7-8, the J gene TRBJ2-5; D might be TRBD1 or TRBD2, each matching 5 bases. Looked up from germline, CDR1 is SGHVS and CDR2 is FQNEAQ. The CDR3 totals 14 residues. The V and J ends lost 1 base and 4 bases respectively, with 10 bases between them.